This T cell receptor beta chain originates from a study of blood T cell repertoires in COVID-19. About the study: Whether acute or convalescent, the COVID-19 samples came from the United States, Italy and Spain. PBMCs, B-cell-depleted T cells, or T cells were the source of the cDNA or gDNA that made up the material.

In the source study's methods: Using reference gene primer amplification, nucleated cell counts were estimated. Data came from immunoSEQ multiplex PCR; TCRdb stores just in-frame clones and leaves some out. V and J calls and clone size are as listed in that table; D and trimming were resolved from the DNA. The table lists about 220,000 clones, more than 70% of them singletons, with 3.6% in the top ten. The CDR3 consists of 13 residues. The V end lost 10 bases, the J end lost 12 bases, and 21 bases lay between the germline ends. The TCR was taken from an elderly woman with acute or convalescent COVID-19. The chain combines TRBV12-3 or TRBV12-4 with TRBJ2-2; TRBD2 is a possible D gene (5 bases). Material for sequencing was peripheral blood. This CDR3 reads CAKTQSTPGKLFF. In nucleotides, the CDR3 is TGTGCCAAGACCCAGAGCACACCGGGGAAGCTGTTTTTT.